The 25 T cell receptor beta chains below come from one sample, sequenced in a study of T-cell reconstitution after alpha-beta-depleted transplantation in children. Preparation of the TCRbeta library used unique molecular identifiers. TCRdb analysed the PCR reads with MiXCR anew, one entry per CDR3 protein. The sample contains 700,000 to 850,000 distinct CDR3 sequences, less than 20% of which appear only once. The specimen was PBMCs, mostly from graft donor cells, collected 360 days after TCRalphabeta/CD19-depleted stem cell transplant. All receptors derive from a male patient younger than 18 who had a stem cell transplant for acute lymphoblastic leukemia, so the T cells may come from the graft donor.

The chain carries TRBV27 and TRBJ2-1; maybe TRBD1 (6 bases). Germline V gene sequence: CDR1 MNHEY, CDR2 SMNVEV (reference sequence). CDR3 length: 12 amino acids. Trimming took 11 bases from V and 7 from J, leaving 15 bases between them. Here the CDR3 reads CAVVGGSNEQFF. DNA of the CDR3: TGTGCCGTAGTTGGGGGCTCGAATGAGCAGTTCTTC.

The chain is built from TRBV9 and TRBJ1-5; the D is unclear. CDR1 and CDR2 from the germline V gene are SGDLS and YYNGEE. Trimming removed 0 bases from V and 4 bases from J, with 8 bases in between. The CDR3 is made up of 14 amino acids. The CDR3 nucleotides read TGTGCCAGCAGCGTAGACGTAGGGAATCAGCCCCAGCATTTT. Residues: CASSVDVGNQPQHF. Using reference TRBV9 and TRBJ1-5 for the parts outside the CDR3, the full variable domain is DSGVTQTPKHLITATGQRVTLRCSPRSGDLSVYWYQQSLDQGLQFLIQYYNGEERAKGNILERFSAQQFPDLHSELNLSSLELGDSALYFCASSVDVGNQPQHFGDGTRLSIL.

CDR3 protein: CASSQVGHGGAFF. CDR3 sequence (DNA): TGTGCCAGCAGCCAAGTCGGTCACGGGGGAGCTTTCTTT. The rearrangement uses TRBV3-1 and TRBJ1-1, with D possibly TRBD1 on 5 matching bases. Per the germline V gene, CDR1 is LGHDT and CDR2 is YNNKEL (reference sequence). The CDR3 runs to 13 residues. The V and J ends lost 1 base and 10 bases respectively, with 13 bases between them.

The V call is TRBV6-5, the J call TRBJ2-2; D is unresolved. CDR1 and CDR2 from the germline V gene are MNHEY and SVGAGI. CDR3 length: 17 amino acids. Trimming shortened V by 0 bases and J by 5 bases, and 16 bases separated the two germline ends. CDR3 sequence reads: CASSYSTLTTGTGELFF. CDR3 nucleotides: TGTGCCAGCAGTTACTCGACTTTAACTACCGGGACCGGGGAGCTGTTTTTT.

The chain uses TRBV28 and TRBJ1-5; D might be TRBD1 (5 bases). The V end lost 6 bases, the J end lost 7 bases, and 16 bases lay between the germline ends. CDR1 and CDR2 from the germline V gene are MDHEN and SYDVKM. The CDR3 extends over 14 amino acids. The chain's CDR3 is CASRWRGAEQPQHF. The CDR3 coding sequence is TGTGCCAGCAGATGGAGAGGGGCTGAGCAGCCCCAGCATTTT.

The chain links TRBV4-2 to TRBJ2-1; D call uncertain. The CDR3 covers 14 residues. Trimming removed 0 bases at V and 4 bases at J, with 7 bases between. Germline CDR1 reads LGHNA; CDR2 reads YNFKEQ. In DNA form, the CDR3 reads TGTGCCAGCAGCCAAGATTACCGATACAATGAGCAGTTCTTC. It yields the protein CASSQDYRYNEQFF.

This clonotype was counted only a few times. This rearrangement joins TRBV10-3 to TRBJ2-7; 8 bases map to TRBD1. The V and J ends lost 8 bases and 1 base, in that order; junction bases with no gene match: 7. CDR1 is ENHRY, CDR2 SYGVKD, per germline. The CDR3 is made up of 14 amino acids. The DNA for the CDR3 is TGTGCCATCTCCGGGACAGGTCTTTCCTACGAGCAGTACTTC. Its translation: CAISGTGLSYEQYF.

CDR3 protein: CASSLLPGLAEALAQFF. CDR3 DNA: TGCGCCAGCAGCTTACTGCCGGGACTAGCGGAAGCCCTGGCGCAGTTCTTC. The rearrangement uses TRBV5-1 and TRBJ2-1, with 11 nucleotides matching TRBD2. This CDR3 comprises 17 residues. Trimming cost V 2 bases and J 12 bases; bases outside gene matches: 16. Per the germline V gene, CDR1 is SGHRS and CDR2 is YFSETQ.

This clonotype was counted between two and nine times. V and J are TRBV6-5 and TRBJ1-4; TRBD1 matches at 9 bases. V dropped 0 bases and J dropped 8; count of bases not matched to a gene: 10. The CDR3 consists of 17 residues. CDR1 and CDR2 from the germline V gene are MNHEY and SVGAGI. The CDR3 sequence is CASSYSFPPDRGEKLFF. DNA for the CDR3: TGTGCCAGCAGTTACTCGTTTCCCCCCGACAGGGGGGAAAAACTGTTTTTT.

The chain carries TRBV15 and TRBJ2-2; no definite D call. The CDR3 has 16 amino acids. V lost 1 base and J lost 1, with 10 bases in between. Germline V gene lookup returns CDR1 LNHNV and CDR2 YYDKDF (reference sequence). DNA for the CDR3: TGTGCCACCAGCAGAGGCCGCGGATTGAACACCGGGGAGCTGTTTTTT. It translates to CATSRGRGLNTGELFF.

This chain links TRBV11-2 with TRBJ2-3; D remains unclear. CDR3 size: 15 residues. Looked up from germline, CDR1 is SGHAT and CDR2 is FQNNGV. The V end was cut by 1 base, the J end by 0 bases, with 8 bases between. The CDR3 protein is CASSLGPLSTDTQYF. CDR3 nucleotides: TGTGCCAGCAGCTTAGGCCCTCTCAGCACAGATACGCAGTATTTT.

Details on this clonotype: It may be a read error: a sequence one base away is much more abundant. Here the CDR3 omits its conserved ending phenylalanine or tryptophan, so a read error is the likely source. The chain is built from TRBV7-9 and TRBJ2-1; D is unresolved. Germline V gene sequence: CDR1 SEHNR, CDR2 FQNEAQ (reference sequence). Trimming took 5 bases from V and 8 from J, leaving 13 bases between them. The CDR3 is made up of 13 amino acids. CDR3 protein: CASSLPPSHEQFS. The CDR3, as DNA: TGTGCCAGCAGCCTACCCCCGTCCCATGAGCAGTTCTCC.

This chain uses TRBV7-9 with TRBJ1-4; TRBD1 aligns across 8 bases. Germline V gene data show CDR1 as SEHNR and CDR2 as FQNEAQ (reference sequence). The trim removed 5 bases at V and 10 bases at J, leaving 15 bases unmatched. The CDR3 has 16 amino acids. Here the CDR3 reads CASSARSGQGRGKLFF. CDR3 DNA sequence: TGTGCCAGCAGCGCGCGTTCAGGACAGGGTAGAGGAAAACTGTTTTTT.

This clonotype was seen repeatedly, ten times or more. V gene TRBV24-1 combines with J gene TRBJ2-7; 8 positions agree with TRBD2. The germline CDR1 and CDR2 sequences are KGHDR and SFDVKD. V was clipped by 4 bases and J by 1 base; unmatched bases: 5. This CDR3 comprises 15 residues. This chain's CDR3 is CATSESGGGSYEQYF. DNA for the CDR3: TGTGCCACCAGTGAAAGCGGGGGAGGGTCCTACGAGCAGTACTTC.

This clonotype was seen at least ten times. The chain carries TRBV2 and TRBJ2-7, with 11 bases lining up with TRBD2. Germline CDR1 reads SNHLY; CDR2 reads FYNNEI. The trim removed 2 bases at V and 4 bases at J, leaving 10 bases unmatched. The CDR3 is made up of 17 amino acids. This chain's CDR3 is CASSEFPGLAEPYEQYF. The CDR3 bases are TGTGCCAGCAGTGAATTCCCGGGACTAGCGGAACCTTACGAGCAGTACTTC.

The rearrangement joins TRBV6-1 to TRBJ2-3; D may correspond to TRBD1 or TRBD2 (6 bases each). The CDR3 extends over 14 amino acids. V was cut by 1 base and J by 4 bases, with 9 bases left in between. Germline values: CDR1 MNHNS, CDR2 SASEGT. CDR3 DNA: TGTGCCAGCAGTGAAGGAGGGGGGCCAGATACGCAGTATTTT. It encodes CASSEGGGPDTQYF.

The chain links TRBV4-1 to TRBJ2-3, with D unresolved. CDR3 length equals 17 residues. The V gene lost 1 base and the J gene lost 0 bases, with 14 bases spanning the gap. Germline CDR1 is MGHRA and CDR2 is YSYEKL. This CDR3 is CASSQVQWPTSTDTQYF. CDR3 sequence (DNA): TGCGCCAGCAGCCAAGTTCAGTGGCCTACTAGCACAGATACGCAGTATTTT.

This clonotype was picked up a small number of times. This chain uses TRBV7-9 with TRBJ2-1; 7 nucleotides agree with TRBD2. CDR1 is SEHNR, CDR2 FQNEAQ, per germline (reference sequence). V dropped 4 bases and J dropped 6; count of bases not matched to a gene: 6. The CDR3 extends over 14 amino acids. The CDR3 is CASSSPTSRNEQFF. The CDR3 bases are TGTGCCAGCAGCTCGCCGACTAGCCGCAATGAGCAGTTCTTC. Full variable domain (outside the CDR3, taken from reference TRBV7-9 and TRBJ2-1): DTGVSQNPRHKITKRGQNVTFRCDPISEHNRLYWYRQTLGQGPEFLTYFQNEAQLEKSRLLSDRFSAERPKGSFSTLEIQRTEQGDSAMYLCASSSPTSRNEQFFGPGTRLTVL.

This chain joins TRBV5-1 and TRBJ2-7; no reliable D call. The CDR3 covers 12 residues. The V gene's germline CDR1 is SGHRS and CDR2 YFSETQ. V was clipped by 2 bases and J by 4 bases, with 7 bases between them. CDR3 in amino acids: CASSFSKYEQYF. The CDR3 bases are TGCGCCAGCAGCTTTTCGAAGTACGAGCAGTACTTC.

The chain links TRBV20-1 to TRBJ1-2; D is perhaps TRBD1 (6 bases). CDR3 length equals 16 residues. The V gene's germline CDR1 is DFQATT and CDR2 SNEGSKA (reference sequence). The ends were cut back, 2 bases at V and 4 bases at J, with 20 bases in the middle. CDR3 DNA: TGCAGTGCTAGAATTCGAAGGAGGGACACCGTCTATGGCTACACCTTC. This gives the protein CSARIRRRDTVYGYTF.

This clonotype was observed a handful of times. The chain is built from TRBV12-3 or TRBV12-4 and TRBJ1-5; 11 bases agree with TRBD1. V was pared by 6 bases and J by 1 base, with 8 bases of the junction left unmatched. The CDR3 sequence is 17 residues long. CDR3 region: CASSAGTGGFSNQPQHF. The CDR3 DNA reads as TGTGCCAGCAGCGCAGGGACAGGGGGATTCAGCAATCAGCCCCAGCATTTT.

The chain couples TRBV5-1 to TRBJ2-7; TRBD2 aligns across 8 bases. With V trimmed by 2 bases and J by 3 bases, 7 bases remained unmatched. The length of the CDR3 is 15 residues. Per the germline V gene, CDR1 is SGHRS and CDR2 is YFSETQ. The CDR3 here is CASSFGGTRLYEQYF. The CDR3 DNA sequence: TGCGCCAGCAGCTTTGGGGGGACTAGACTCTACGAGCAGTACTTC.

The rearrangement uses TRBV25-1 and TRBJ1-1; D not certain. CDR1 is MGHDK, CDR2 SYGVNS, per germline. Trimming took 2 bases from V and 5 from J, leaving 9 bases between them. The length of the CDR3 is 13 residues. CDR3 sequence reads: CASSEDGGTEAFF. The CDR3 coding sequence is TGTGCCAGCAGTGAAGACGGAGGGACTGAAGCTTTCTTT.

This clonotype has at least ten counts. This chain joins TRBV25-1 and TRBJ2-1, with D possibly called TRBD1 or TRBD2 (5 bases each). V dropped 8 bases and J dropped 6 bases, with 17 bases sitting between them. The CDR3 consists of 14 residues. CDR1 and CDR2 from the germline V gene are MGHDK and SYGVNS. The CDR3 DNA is TGTGCCAGCCATTCCCCGGCAGGGACCAATGAGCAGTTCTTC. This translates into CASHSPAGTNEQFF.

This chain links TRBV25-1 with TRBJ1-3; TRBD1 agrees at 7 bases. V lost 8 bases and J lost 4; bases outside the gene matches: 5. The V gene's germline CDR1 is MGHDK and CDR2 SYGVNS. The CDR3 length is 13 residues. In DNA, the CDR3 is TGTGCCAGCGAGGGACAGCGAGGAAACACCATATATTTT. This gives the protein CASEGQRGNTIYF.